The 20 T cell receptor beta chains given below trace back to one sample, sequenced in a study of control samples from healthy donors and cancer patients. Assay used: immunoSEQ multiplex PCR; TCRdb lists only in-frame clones, some missing. The sample records approximately 150,000 clones, roughly 94% being singletons. Sequenced: PBMCs. Receptors were obtained from a man aged 55-75 years with colorectal cancer.

This clone was counted once. This chain joins TRBV7-2 and TRBJ2-5; perhaps TRBD1 as D (6 bases). Germline CDR1 reads SGHTA; CDR2 reads FQGNSA. Trimming took off 5 bases at V and 3 bases at J, with 13 bases between the two ends. This CDR3 has 14 amino acids. CDR3 residues: CASSVQGGKETQYF. DNA of the CDR3: TGTGCCAGCAGCGTACAGGGTGGGAAAGAGACCCAGTACTTC.

The CDR3: CASSLHYSNQPQHF. The CDR3 DNA is TGTGCCAGCAGTTTACATTATAGCAATCAGCCCCAGCATTTT. The V call is TRBV2, the J call TRBJ1-5; no definite D call. The V gene lost 5 bases and the J gene lost 0 bases, with 8 bases spanning the gap. There are 14 residues in the CDR3. In germline, CDR1 is SNHLY, CDR2 FYNNEI.

The chain is built from TRBV27 and TRBJ2-7, with D possibly called TRBD1 or TRBD2 (5 bases each). Germline V gene lookup returns CDR1 MNHEY and CDR2 SMNVEV (reference sequence). V lost 7 bases and J lost 4, with 14 bases in between. The CDR3 runs 13 residues. CDR3 sequence (DNA): TGTGCCAGCAAGAGGGGATCACAATACGAGCAGTACTTC. This encodes CASKRGSQYEQYF.

The V and J genes are TRBV29-1 and TRBJ1-2; D is uncertain. This CDR3 has 12 amino acids. Trimming took 3 bases from V and 4 from J, leaving 9 bases between them. Germline V lookup: CDR1 SQVTM, CDR2 ANQGSEA. The chain's CDR3 is CSVDRTLYGYTF. The CDR3 coding sequence is TGCAGCGTTGACAGGACTCTCTATGGCTACACCTTC.

This chain connects TRBV7-8 to TRBJ1-1, with TRBD1 matching 9 bases. The CDR3 length is 14 residues. V gave up 5 bases and J gave up 6 bases; unmatched junction bases: 7. Germline-derived CDR1 and CDR2 are SGHVS and FQNEAQ. The CDR3 DNA reads as TGTGCCAGCAGCGACCAGGGACAGGGTTCTGAAGCTTTCTTT. This sequence encodes CASSDQGQGSEAFF.

This rearrangement joins TRBV5-1 to TRBJ1-6, with 8 positions matching TRBD1. Per the germline V gene, CDR1 is SGHRS and CDR2 is YFSETQ. V trimming: 3 bases; J trimming: 7 bases; junction bases outside the gene matches: 6. The CDR3 totals 15 residues. The CDR3 nucleotides read TGCGCCAGCAGCTCCCGACAGGGGCGGAATTCACCCCTCCACTTT. Protein product: CASSSRQGRNSPLHF.

The V and J genes are TRBV3-1 (or the pseudogene TRBV3-2) and TRBJ2-7; D possibly uses TRBD1 or TRBD2 (5 bases each). Germline V gene sequence: CDR1 LGHDT, CDR2 YNNKEL (reference sequence). This CDR3 contains 19 residues. V was clipped by 1 base and J by 0 bases, with 22 bases between them. CDR3 coding DNA: TGTGCCAGCAGCCAAGTCGAAGGGGCCAAGCTGGGGAGCTCCTACGAGCAGTACTTC. This gives the protein CASSQVEGAKLGSSYEQYF.

The chain links TRBV7-2 to TRBJ1-5; TRBD1 is a possible D gene (5 bases). This CDR3 contains 16 residues. CDR1 and CDR2 from the germline V gene are SGHTA and FQGNSA. Trimming removed 7 bases from V and 0 bases from J, with 16 bases in between. CDR3 amino acids: CASTEGTAHSNQPQHF. The CDR3 nucleotides read TGTGCCAGCACTGAGGGGACTGCTCATAGCAATCAGCCCCAGCATTTT. Filled out from reference TRBV7-2 and TRBJ1-5, the complete variable domain reads GAGVSQSPSNKVTEKGKDVELRCDPISGHTALYWYRQSLGQGLEFLIYFQGNSAPDKSGLPSDRFSAERTGGSVSTLTIQRTQQEDSAVYLCASTEGTAHSNQPQHFGDGTRLSIL.

V gene TRBV6-1 combines with J gene TRBJ2-7, with D unresolved. Trimming pared 2 bases from V and 3 bases from J, leaving 8 bases between. The CDR3 has 13 residues. The germline V gene encodes CDR1 MNHNS and CDR2 SASEGT. The CDR3 region is CASSELGSYEQYF. The CDR3 DNA sequence: TGTGCCAGCAGTGAATTAGGCAGCTACGAGCAGTACTTC.

V and J are TRBV6-6 and TRBJ2-1, with TRBD1 matching over 7 bases. With 4 bases clipped from V and 3 bases from J, the junction kept 6 bases outside the gene matches. The length of the CDR3 is 15 residues. Germline assignment: CDR1 MNHNY and CDR2 SVGAGI (reference sequence). The CDR3 sequence: CASSFTGDDYNEQFF. In DNA form, the CDR3 reads TGTGCCAGCAGTTTTACAGGGGACGACTACAATGAGCAGTTCTTC.

The V call is TRBV10-3, the J call TRBJ2-5; 9 positions match TRBD1. This CDR3 region has 14 residues. The germline gives CDR1 ENHRY, CDR2 SYGVKD. V lost 4 bases to trimming and J lost 0 bases; unmatched junction nucleotides: 0. The CDR3 DNA reads as TGTGCCATCAGTGGGGACAGGGACCAAGAGACCCAGTACTTC. This gives the protein CAISGDRDQETQYF.

This clone occurred a few times. Other nucleotide sequences in the sample specify the same CDR3. The V and J genes are TRBV18 and TRBJ1-5; D is uncertain. The CDR3 runs to 12 residues. The germline V and J ends were trimmed by 3 bases and 4 bases, with 4 bases remaining between them. Germline CDR1 reads KGHSH; CDR2 reads LQKENI. CDR3 bases: TGTGCCAGCTCACCTCCGAATCAGCCCCAGCATTTT. Its protein is CASSPPNQPQHF.

V is TRBV2 and J is TRBJ2-1; no reliable D call. The CDR3 runs to 15 residues. Trimming took 6 bases from V and 0 from J, leaving 12 bases between them. CDR1 is SNHLY and CDR2 is FYNNEI in the germline V gene. The CDR3 protein is CASRVDLTSYNEQFF. The CDR3, as DNA: TGTGCCAGCAGGGTGGACCTCACCTCCTACAATGAGCAGTTCTTC. Together with reference TRBV2 and TRBJ2-1, the CDR3 gives the full variable domain: EPEVTQTPSHQVTQMGQEVILRCVPISNHLYFYWYRQILGQKVEFLVSFYNNEISEKSEIFDDQFSVERPDGSNFTLKIRSTKLEDSAMYFCASRVDLTSYNEQFFGPGTRLTVL.

The rearrangement uses TRBV6-5 and TRBJ1-2, with 7 positions matching TRBD1. Trimming took 2 bases from V and 4 from J; bases not matched to a gene: 7. The germline V gene encodes CDR1 MNHEY and CDR2 SVGAGI. The CDR3 has 15 amino acids. The CDR3 DNA sequence: TGTGCCAGCAGTTACGAGGCAGGGGGGGCCTATGGCTACACCTTC. Translating it yields CASSYEAGGAYGYTF.

This clone was counted once. This chain joins TRBV25-1 and TRBJ1-2; TRBD1 might be the D (5 bases). Trimming cost V 4 bases and J 0 bases, with 9 bases left between them. Germline V gives CDR1 MGHDK, CDR2 SYGVNS. The CDR3 extends over 14 amino acids. CDR3 region: CASSAGGTNYGYTF. The DNA of the CDR3 is TGTGCCAGCAGTGCCGGGGGAACTAACTATGGCTACACCTTC.

The V and J genes are TRBV14 and TRBJ1-2; no reliable D call. V gave up 3 bases and J gave up 5 bases, with 10 bases separating them. The germline V gene encodes CDR1 SGHDN and CDR2 FVKESK. This CDR3 has 13 amino acids. DNA for the CDR3: TGTGCCAGCAGCCAGGACCTGATTTATGGCTACACCTTC. Translated, it gives CASSQDLIYGYTF.

V is TRBV9 and J is TRBJ2-1, with D unclear. Trimming removed 0 bases from V and 4 bases from J, with 2 bases in between. The CDR3 spans 12 residues. Germline CDR1 SGDLS, CDR2 YYNGEE. The CDR3 nucleotides are TGTGCCAGCAGCGTAGAATACAATGAGCAGTTCTTC. This codes for CASSVEYNEQFF.

This sequence joins TRBV28 and TRBJ1-1; D call uncertain. Trimming pared 6 bases from V and 4 bases from J, leaving 15 bases between. The V gene's germline CDR1 is MDHEN and CDR2 SYDVKM. The CDR3 is 14 residues long. CDR3: CASSKTFRGTEAFF. Written as DNA, the CDR3 is TGTGCCAGCAGCAAGACATTCCGGGGCACTGAAGCTTTCTTT.

V gene TRBV28 combines with J gene TRBJ1-1; tentatively, D is TRBD1 (5 bases). Per germline, CDR1 MDHEN and CDR2 SYDVKM. The CDR3 runs to 16 residues. V dropped 4 bases and J dropped 0 bases, with 15 bases sitting between them. DNA of the CDR3: TGTGCCAGCAGTTGGTCAGGGATTCTCTTGAACACTGAAGCTTTCTTT. It yields the protein CASSWSGILLNTEAFF.

The J gene is TRBJ2-5, the V gene TRBV5-8; TRBD1 matches 11 bases. The V segment lost 4 bases and the J segment 2 bases; nucleotides outside the gene matches: 7. This CDR3 region has 16 residues. Germline V gives CDR1 SGHTS, CDR2 YDEGEE. CDR3 loop: CASSIGQGARQETQYF. As DNA, the CDR3 is TGTGCCAGCAGCATCGGACAGGGGGCAAGGCAAGAGACCCAGTACTTC. Using reference TRBV5-8 and TRBJ2-5 for the parts outside the CDR3, the full variable domain is EAGVTQSPTHLIKTRGQQATLRCSPISGHTSVYWYQQALGLGLQFLLWYDEGEERNRGNFPPRFSGRQFPNYSSELNVNALELEDSALYLCASSIGQGARQETQYFGPGTRLLVL.